The entry that follows covers one T cell receptor (beta chain) sequence. Its antigen is unknown. Every donor was a Caucasian adult from Nashville, Tennessee. The sample belongs to a study of shared clonotypes between healthy human individuals. At the level of the study: CD4 naive and CD4 memory each took three plates per donor, while CD8 naive took two and CD8 memory one.

The CDR3 loop spans 14 amino acids. Losses at the gene ends were 3 bases for V and 5 bases for J; bases not matched to a gene: 1. CDR1 and CDR2 from the germline V gene are SGDLS and YYNGEE. The deep-level immunoSEQ assay was used. TCRdb keeps only in-frame clones here, not all; method: immunoSEQ multiplex PCR. The sample gives roughly 1,500,000 clones, approximately 98% of which show up once; around 0.47% is in the top ten. Findings and caveats of the study: The study found lower generation probabilities in non-shared clonotypes than in those shared by all four donors.

The sequence derives from a man aged 25 to 40 in good health. Source material: naive CD4+ T cells sorted from blood. Sample subset: CD45RA+ positively selected. The gene calls are TRBV9 and TRBJ2-1; 11 bases line up with TRBD2. The chain's CDR3 is CASSDSGRDNEQFF. The CDR3 DNA follows: TGTGCCAGCAGCGATAGCGGGAGGGACAATGAGCAGTTCTTC.